The 28 T cell receptor beta chains presented below share a single source sample, sequenced in a study of identical twins (dated by TCRdb to the mid-2010s). Receptor libraries were prepared by 5' RACE. TCRdb names Illumina HiSeq 2000 as the instrument used. In-frame beta chains were kept once TCRdb had trimmed the public reads at Q25 with fastp and called clones with MiXCR. Entries are consolidated by CDR3 protein sequence, retaining the most common genes and DNA. Across this sample there are about 340,000 distinct CDR3 sequences, with about 12% seen only once. The leading ten clones occupy 7.2% of the sample. This sample also belongs to another study, concerning yellow fever vaccine responses in identical twins.

Sequencing was done on a sample of CD8+ T cells sorted from blood. The receptors derive from a woman in her late teens or twenties in good health.

This chain joins TRBV6-2 or TRBV6-3 and TRBJ2-1, with D possibly matching TRBD2 (6 bases). V was cut by 6 bases and J by 9 bases, with 21 bases left in between. The CDR3 is 15 residues long. The germline V gene has CDR1 MNHEY and CDR2 SVGEGT. CDR3 sequence reads: CASSPGTLNWGEQFF. CDR3 DNA: TGTGCCAGCAGCCCCGGGACTCTCAATTGGGGTGAGCAGTTCTTC.

V is TRBV20-1 and J is TRBJ2-1; 8 nucleotides match TRBD1. CDR1 DFQATT and CDR2 SNEGSKA come from the germline V gene (reference sequence). V lost 6 bases and J lost 8; bases outside the gene matches: 12. The CDR3 is 14 amino acids. CDR3: CSALRDRSRDEQFF. DNA for the CDR3: TGCAGTGCGCTCCGGGACAGGTCGCGGGATGAGCAGTTCTTC.

The chain joins TRBV20-1 to TRBJ2-7; perhaps TRBD2 as D (6 bases). The CDR3 sequence is 14 residues long. The germline V gene encodes CDR1 DFQATT and CDR2 SNEGSKA (reference sequence). With 3 bases removed from V and 1 base from J, the gap between germline ends came to 13 bases. The CDR3 reads CSARGDRESYEQYV. The CDR3 DNA reads as TGCAGTGCTAGGGGGGACCGGGAGTCCTACGAGCAGTACGTC.

This clonotype was observed at least ten times. This chain links TRBV12-3 or TRBV12-4 with TRBJ2-7; D gene uncertain. The CDR3 covers 11 residues. The V and J ends lost 5 bases and 7 bases respectively, with 9 bases between them. The CDR3 protein is CASSDSREQYF. The CDR3, as DNA: TGTGCCAGCAGTGACTCTAGGGAGCAGTACTTC.

V gene TRBV4-2 combines with J gene TRBJ2-5; tentatively, D is TRBD1 (5 bases). The CDR3 contains 17 residues. With 0 bases removed from V and 5 bases from J, the gap between germline ends came to 19 bases. Germline CDR1 is LGHNA and CDR2 is YNFKEQ. The CDR3: CASSQDVRQGYGETQYF. The CDR3 bases are TGTGCCAGCAGCCAAGATGTACGGCAGGGCTACGGCGAGACCCAGTACTTC.

V gene TRBV4-1 combines with J gene TRBJ1-1; TRBD1 matches 8 bases. Trimming cost V 3 bases and J 3 bases; bases outside gene matches: 6. CDR1 is MGHRA and CDR2 is YSYEKL in the germline V gene. CDR3 length: 15 amino acids. The CDR3 sequence: CASSHLQGVDTEAFF. The CDR3 bases are TGCGCCAGCAGCCACTTACAGGGGGTGGACACTGAAGCTTTCTTT.

This clonotype has only a few counts. This rearrangement joins TRBV20-1 to TRBJ2-1, with TRBD1 as a possible D gene (6 bases). Germline assignment: CDR1 DFQATT and CDR2 SNEGSKA (reference sequence). The CDR3 is made up of 17 amino acids. Deletions cut 3 bases from V and 6 bases from J, with 24 bases between. The chain's CDR3 is CSASFRITGTTVNEQFF. The CDR3 nucleotides are TGCAGTGCTAGTTTCCGTATTACAGGGACAACCGTCAATGAGCAGTTCTTC.

This clonotype was seen repeatedly, ten times or more. The chain carries TRBV29-1 and TRBJ2-7; possible D gene TRBD2, 5 bases. The CDR3 consists of 14 residues. V lost 2 bases, J lost 6 bases, and 17 bases lay in between. From germline, CDR1 is SQVTM and CDR2 ANQGSEA. The CDR3 DNA follows: TGCAGCGTTGAATGTACGAGGACTTCCGGCGAGCAGTACTTC. It is translated as CSVECTRTSGEQYF.

J is TRBJ2-1 and V is TRBV28; D perhaps matches TRBD2 (6 bases). This CDR3 spans 17 amino acids. Trimming removed 2 bases at V and 8 bases at J, with 22 bases between. CDR1 is MDHEN, CDR2 SYDVKM, per germline. CDR3 region: CASSLSPPGLGSDEQFF. CDR3 in DNA: TGTGCCAGCAGTTTAAGTCCCCCGGGACTGGGCTCTGATGAGCAGTTCTTC.

In this sample, this clonotype turned up a few times. The CDR3 sequence: CASSQAPSFGNQPQHF. The CDR3 bases are TGTGCCAGCAGCCAAGCCCCCAGTTTCGGCAATCAGCCCCAGCATTTT. V gene TRBV3-1 combines with J gene TRBJ1-5; D is unresolved. V lost 1 base and J lost 2, with 12 bases in between. In germline, CDR1 is LGHDT, CDR2 YNNKEL (reference sequence). This CDR3 region has 16 residues.

The chain recombines TRBV6-4 with TRBJ2-3, with 14 nucleotides matching TRBD2. The V gene's germline CDR1 is MRHNA and CDR2 SNTAGT. V was pared by 6 bases and J by 5 bases, with 7 bases of the junction left unmatched. The length of the CDR3 is 16 residues. The CDR3 DNA reads as TGTGCCAGCAGCGCCGGGACTAGCGGGGGCGGAGATACGCAGTATTTT. It codes for CASSAGTSGGGDTQYF.

This sequence joins TRBV7-2 and TRBJ2-1; 12 nucleotides align to TRBD2. The CDR3 is 16 residues long. V shed 5 bases and J 5 bases; nucleotides not matched to a gene: 7. Germline V lookup: CDR1 SGHTA, CDR2 FQGNSA. The CDR3 sequence is CASSANGLAGNNEQFF. CDR3 nucleotide sequence: TGTGCCAGCAGCGCCAACGGACTAGCGGGGAACAATGAGCAGTTCTTC.

This chain links TRBV5-1 with TRBJ2-1; D may be TRBD1 or TRBD2 (5 bases each). Germline lookup yields CDR1 SGHRS and CDR2 YFSETQ. The CDR3 has 16 residues. With 4 bases removed from V and 5 bases from J, the gap between germline ends came to 19 bases. The CDR3 spells CASSQVSGTENNEQFF. The CDR3 bases are TGCGCCAGCAGCCAGGTGTCCGGGACCGAGAACAATGAGCAGTTCTTC.

This clonotype appeared many times. The chain uses TRBV12-3 or TRBV12-4 and TRBJ1-5; D possibly corresponds to TRBD1 (6 bases). The CDR3 has 14 amino acids. V was cut by 3 bases and J by 4 bases, with 10 bases left in between. The CDR3 DNA is TGTGCCAGCAGTTTTGGCCAGGGGAATCAGCCCCAGCATTTT. This codes for CASSFGQGNQPQHF.

This clonotype was counted a few times. The J gene is TRBJ2-3, the V gene TRBV20-1, with 12 bases that match TRBD2. Trimming cost V 1 base and J 2 bases; bases outside gene matches: 10. The germline V gene encodes CDR1 DFQATT and CDR2 SNEGSKA (reference sequence). The CDR3 covers 18 residues. CDR3 sequence: CSARASGRALPVTDTQYF. The DNA for the CDR3 is TGCAGTGCTAGAGCTAGCGGGAGGGCCCTACCCGTCACAGATACGCAGTATTTT.

The rearrangement uses TRBV27 and TRBJ1-1; 7 nucleotides align to TRBD1. The CDR3 consists of 12 residues. V lost 8 bases and J lost 8; bases outside the gene matches: 8. The germline V gene has CDR1 MNHEY and CDR2 SMNVEV (reference sequence). The DNA of the CDR3 is TGTGCCAGCGGGACAGCCCACCGGGAAGCTTTCTTT. Amino acids: CASGTAHREAFF.

The chain uses TRBV5-6 and TRBJ2-1, with 10 bases aligning to TRBD2. In germline, CDR1 is SGHDT, CDR2 YYEEEE. Trimming at V came to 4 bases and at J to 0 bases, leaving 4 bases not matched to a gene. The CDR3 sequence is 16 residues long. CDR3 DNA sequence: TGTGCCAGCAGCCCGAGCGGGGGGGCCTCCTACAATGAGCAGTTCTTC. It yields the protein CASSPSGGASYNEQFF.

The CDR3 sequence: CASLQESYEQYV. The CDR3 DNA is TGTGCCAGCCTACAGGAGTCCTACGAGCAGTACGTC. The V and J genes are TRBV2 and TRBJ2-7, with TRBD1 as a possible D gene (5 bases). Germline V gene data show CDR1 as SNHLY and CDR2 as FYNNEI. V shed 8 bases and J shed 1 base, with 9 bases lying between them. The CDR3 has 12 amino acids.

This clonotype occurred a few times. CDR3 nucleotide sequence: TGCGCCAGCAGCTTTGAACTAGCGAGCTCCTACGAGCAGTACTTC. This codes for CASSFELASSYEQYF. The chain couples TRBV5-1 to TRBJ2-7; 7 bases line up with TRBD2. After removal of 2 bases from V and 0 bases from J, the junction contained 5 bases not matched to a gene. This CDR3 has 15 residues. The germline V gene has CDR1 SGHRS and CDR2 YFSETQ.

Ten or more counts support this clonotype. The chain joins TRBV12-3 or TRBV12-4 to TRBJ2-1, with D possibly being TRBD1 (6 bases). Trimming shortened V by 6 bases and J by 5 bases, and 20 bases separated the two germline ends. CDR3 length: 16 amino acids. The DNA for the CDR3 is TGTGCCAGCAGCCGGACGGGGACGGGACACAACAATGAGCAGTTCTTC. Amino acid sequence: CASSRTGTGHNNEQFF.

The chain recombines TRBV6-1 with TRBJ2-7, with D uncertain. V lost 3 bases and J 1 base, leaving 13 bases between the germline ends. The CDR3 is 15 amino acids. In germline, CDR1 is MNHNS, CDR2 SASEGT. CDR3 region: CASSDDPTGSYEQYV. For the CDR3, the DNA is TGTGCCAGCAGTGACGACCCGACGGGTTCCTACGAGCAGTACGTC.

The chain combines TRBV5-8 with TRBJ2-5; D unresolved. Germline values: CDR1 SGHTS, CDR2 YDEGEE. The V end lost 3 bases, the J end lost 7 bases, and 10 bases lay between the germline ends. This CDR3 is built from 12 residues. CDR3 residues: CASSSGPGTQYF. CDR3 bases: TGTGCCAGCAGCTCTGGCCCGGGGACCCAGTACTTC.

In DNA, the CDR3 is TGTGCCAGCAGCGTAGTTAACCCGGGTCAAGAGACCCAGTACTTC. Its translation is CASSVVNPGQETQYF. The chain links TRBV9 to TRBJ2-5; no clear D gene. This CDR3 comprises 15 residues. V lost 0 bases to trimming and J lost 2 bases, with 11 bases between them. Germline-derived CDR1 and CDR2 are SGDLS and YYNGEE.

This clonotype was picked up a small number of times. This chain links TRBV3-1 with TRBJ2-2; a possible D gene is TRBD2 (6 bases). This CDR3 region has 15 residues. V was clipped by 4 bases and J by 5 bases, with 14 bases between them. In germline, CDR1 is LGHDT, CDR2 YNNKEL (reference sequence). Here the CDR3 reads CASSLLVAGTGELFF. The CDR3 nucleotides are TGTGCCAGCAGCCTATTGGTGGCGGGAACCGGGGAGCTGTTTTTT.

J is TRBJ1-2 and V is TRBV6-5, with 8 bases that match TRBD1. V gave up 4 bases and J gave up 5 bases; unmatched junction bases: 6. This CDR3 has 14 residues. CDR1 is MNHEY, CDR2 SVGAGI, per germline. DNA for the CDR3: TGTGCCAGCAGTTCCAGGGGGCGCGGGTATGGCTACACCTTC. Residues: CASSSRGRGYGYTF.

This clonotype was picked up many times. The chain is built from TRBV12-3 or TRBV12-4 and TRBJ2-2, with D possibly being TRBD2 (5 bases). This CDR3 is built from 16 residues. Trimming shortened V by 7 bases and J by 0 bases, and 15 bases separated the two germline ends. The CDR3 sequence is CASTPGGRANTGELFF. CDR3 in DNA: TGTGCCAGCACCCCCGGCGGGCGCGCGAACACCGGGGAGCTGTTTTTT.

This clonotype was seen ten or more times. V and J are TRBV5-1 and TRBJ1-1, with TRBD1 matching over 7 bases. The ends lost 4 bases at V and 0 bases at J; junction bases unmatched: 6. This CDR3 comprises 15 residues. Germline lookup yields CDR1 SGHRS and CDR2 YFSETQ. The CDR3 loop reads CASSLRTGVNTEAFF. The CDR3, as DNA: TGCGCCAGCAGCCTCAGGACAGGAGTGAACACTGAAGCTTTCTTT.

In this sample, this clonotype turned up many times. The V and J genes are TRBV7-9 and TRBJ1-5; D is unresolved. This CDR3 region has 12 residues. Trimming cost V 1 base and J 6 bases, with 4 bases left between them. The germline CDR1 and CDR2 sequences are SEHNR and FQNEAQ (reference sequence). The CDR3 coding sequence is TGTGCCAGCAGCTTAGAGGGTCAGCCCCAGCATTTT. Protein sequence: CASSLEGQPQHF.